The 12 T cell receptor beta chains below all came from one sample that was sequenced in a study of T cell responses to AZD1222 COVID-19 vaccine. Clones were sequenced by immunoSEQ multiplex PCR, and TCRdb holds only the in-frame ones, with some missing. The data hold approximately 140,000 clones, with 92% observed a single time. This specimen was peripheral blood, taken on day 0 of AZD1222 vaccination. All receptors come from an adult in good health.

This rearrangement joins TRBV5-1 to TRBJ2-1; TRBD2 agrees at 7 bases. V trimming: 2 bases; J trimming: 3 bases; junction bases outside the gene matches: 2. CDR3 length equals 14 residues. Germline assignment: CDR1 SGHRS and CDR2 YFSETQ. The CDR3 bases are TGCGCCAGCAGCTTAAGCGGGAACTACAATGAGCAGTTCTTC. Protein product: CASSLSGNYNEQFF.

The chain is built from TRBV6-5 and TRBJ2-1; D unresolved. CDR3 length equals 14 residues. Germline CDR1 reads MNHEY; CDR2 reads SVGAGI. The V end lost 0 bases, the J end lost 6 bases, and 9 bases lay between the germline ends. In DNA form, the CDR3 reads TGTGCCAGCAGTTACTCGACGGTGAGCAATGAGCAGTTCTTC. This gives the protein CASSYSTVSNEQFF.

The rearrangement uses TRBV30 and TRBJ1-2; D may be TRBD1 (6 bases). Trimming took 1 base from V and 4 from J, leaving 16 bases between them. There are 15 residues in the CDR3. CDR1 is GTSNPN, CDR2 SVGIG, per germline (reference sequence). CDR3 nucleotides: TGTGCCTGGAGTGGGGTACAGGGAACCTTCTATGGCTACACCTTC. Its protein product is CAWSGVQGTFYGYTF.

The chain has TRBV10-1 and TRBJ2-7; D remains ambiguous. CDR1 and CDR2 (germline): WNHNN, SYGVQD (reference sequence). CDR3 size: 10 residues. V lost 7 bases and J 5 bases, leaving 6 bases between the germline ends. The CDR3 bases are TGCGCCAGCAAAAGGAACGAGCAGTACTTC. Translating gives CASKRNEQYF.

The rearrangement joins TRBV5-1 to TRBJ2-5; possibly TRBD1 or TRBD2 for D (6 bases each). The CDR3 covers 14 residues. V lost 4 bases, J lost 1 base, and 11 bases lay in between. CDR1 and CDR2 (germline): SGHRS, YFSETQ. This chain's CDR3 is CASSGGTPQETQYF. The CDR3 coding sequence is TGCGCCAGCAGCGGGGGGACACCCCAAGAGACCCAGTACTTC.

The chain couples TRBV30 to TRBJ2-1; 13 bases fit TRBD2. Germline assignment: CDR1 GTSNPN and CDR2 SVGIG (reference sequence). With V trimmed by 8 bases and J by 7 bases, 5 bases remained unmatched. The CDR3 contains 13 residues. This chain's CDR3 is CAGTSGRANEQFF. In nucleotides, the CDR3 is TGTGCCGGAACTAGCGGGAGGGCGAATGAGCAGTTCTTC.

The gene calls are TRBV27 and TRBJ2-2; D might be TRBD2 (6 bases). The V and J ends lost 0 bases and 8 bases respectively, with 10 bases between them. The CDR3 sequence is 14 residues long. CDR1 and CDR2 (germline): MNHEY, SMNVEV (reference sequence). The CDR3 region has the DNA TGTGCCAGCAGTTTATCAAGGAGGGTGGGGGAGCTGTTTTTT. Residues: CASSLSRRVGELFF.

The chain has TRBV19 and TRBJ2-1; 11 bases agree with TRBD2. The CDR3 extends over 18 amino acids. Trimming at V came to 3 bases and at J to 6 bases, leaving 13 bases not matched to a gene. Germline values: CDR1 LNHDA, CDR2 SQIVND (reference sequence). The CDR3, as DNA: TGTGCCAGTAGTATTCAGGTAGCGGGAGGGCCGACGGGCAATGAGCAGTTCTTC. It translates to CASSIQVAGGPTGNEQFF.

V is TRBV15 and J is TRBJ2-3; D perhaps matches TRBD2 (5 bases). The CDR3 length is 18 residues. CDR1 LNHNV and CDR2 YYDKDF come from the germline V gene (reference sequence). The ends were cut back, 0 bases at V and 0 bases at J, with 16 bases in the middle. The CDR3 loop reads CATSRDAQRSKSTDTQYF. CDR3 DNA sequence: TGTGCCACCAGCAGAGATGCCCAGCGGAGTAAAAGCACAGATACGCAGTATTTT.

The chain employs TRBV12-3 or TRBV12-4 and TRBJ1-3; no firm D call. V was shortened by 6 bases and J by 4 bases, with 10 bases between the two germline ends. The CDR3 runs 13 residues. CDR3 protein: CASSPFRGNTIYF. CDR3 coding DNA: TGTGCCAGCAGCCCATTCCGGGGAAACACCATATATTTT.

The chain joins TRBV7-8 to TRBJ2-3; 7 bases map to TRBD2. Germline loops: CDR1 SGHVS, CDR2 FQNEAQ. The CDR3 totals 15 residues. Trimming took 5 bases from V and 3 from J; bases not matched to a gene: 8. DNA for the CDR3: TGTGCCAGCAGCAAAACTAGCGCCCGGACAGATACGCAGTATTTT. Protein product: CASSKTSARTDTQYF.

The table lists this clone with a few counts. The V and J genes are TRBV27 and TRBJ2-7; D might be TRBD2 (6 bases). The length of the CDR3 is 15 residues. CDR1 and CDR2 from the germline V gene are MNHEY and SMNVEV (reference sequence). V lost 6 bases and J lost 0, with 15 bases in between. CDR3 in DNA: TGTGCCAGCAGACCTGGGACTCCGGCCTCCTACGAGCAGTACTTC. Translation: CASRPGTPASYEQYF.